One sample yielded the 5 T cell receptor beta chains listed below, sequenced in a study of T cells in localized non-small cell lung cancer. Libraries were prepared by immunoSEQ multiplex PCR; TCRdb keeps only in-frame clonotypes and omits some of them. The sample carries more than 45,000 clones, over 80% recorded once. Sequenced here: peripheral blood mononuclear cells, sampled before any cancer treatment. These TCRs come from a man aged 40-75 years with stage III lung adenocarcinoma.

The chain couples TRBV9 to TRBJ1-3; 7 bases line up with TRBD1. The germline V gene has CDR1 SGDLS and CDR2 YYNGEE. This CDR3 is 16 amino acids long. V was clipped by 0 bases and J by 4 bases; unmatched bases: 7. This chain's CDR3 is CASSVASGGTGNTIYF. As DNA, the CDR3 is TGTGCCAGCAGCGTAGCATCAGGGGGTACAGGAAACACCATATATTTT.

The chain employs TRBV10-3 and TRBJ2-7; D gene uncertain. Trimming left V 0 bases short and J 5 bases short, with 11 bases between. This CDR3 spans 14 amino acids. The germline V gene encodes CDR1 ENHRY and CDR2 SYGVKD. CDR3 sequence: CAISESGVVNEQYF. The CDR3 DNA is TGTGCCATCAGTGAGTCTGGCGTGGTCAACGAGCAGTACTTC.

The V and J genes are TRBV4-1 and TRBJ1-2; D is unresolved. This CDR3 has 12 residues. From germline, CDR1 is MGHRA and CDR2 YSYEKL. The germline V and J ends were trimmed by 2 bases and 3 bases, with 4 bases remaining between them. The DNA of the CDR3 is TGCGCCAGCAGCCAAAACGACTATGGCTACACCTTC. It yields the protein CASSQNDYGYTF.

A note on this clone: Other DNA sequences of this sample code for an identical CDR3. The J gene is TRBJ1-5, the V gene TRBV27, with D uncertain. Germline CDR1 and CDR2: MNHEY and SMNVEV (reference sequence). Trimming took 3 bases from V and 2 from J, leaving 8 bases between them. The CDR3 loop spans 14 amino acids. The CDR3 reads CASSLGFGNQPQHF. DNA for the CDR3: TGTGCCAGCAGTTTGGGATTTGGCAATCAGCCCCAGCATTTT.

This sequence joins TRBV7-6 and TRBJ2-1; unclear D gene. The CDR3 contains 16 residues. CDR1 SGHVS and CDR2 FNYEAQ come from the germline V gene. With 5 bases removed from V and 2 bases from J, the gap between germline ends came to 16 bases. CDR3 nucleotides: TGTGCCAGCAGCCCCAGCCTGGGTAGCCCCTACAATGAGCAGTTCTTC. Residues: CASSPSLGSPYNEQFF. Filled out from reference TRBV7-6 and TRBJ2-1, the complete variable domain reads GAGVSQSPRYKVTKRGQDVALRCDPISGHVSLYWYRQALGQGPEFLTYFNYEAQQDKSGLPNDRFSAERPEGSISTLTIQRTEQRDSAMYRCASSPSLGSPYNEQFFGPGTRLTVL.